Below, 15 T cell receptor beta chains from the same sample are listed, as sequenced in a study of T cell responses to AZD1222 COVID-19 vaccine. Generated by immunoSEQ multiplex PCR, the TCRdb table keeps only in-frame clones and is missing some. The sample includes about 150,000 clones, less than 90% of them seen just once. Sequencing was performed on peripheral blood, taken on day 0 of AZD1222 vaccination. The source of these receptors is an adult in good health.

The chain has TRBV3-1 (or the pseudogene TRBV3-2) and TRBJ1-1, with D unclear. Trimming shortened V by 4 bases and J by 2 bases, and 5 bases separated the two germline ends. The CDR3 has 12 residues. Per the germline V gene, CDR1 is LGHDT and CDR2 is YNNKEL (reference sequence). The CDR3 loop reads CASSLQNTEAFF. In DNA form, the CDR3 reads TGTGCCAGCAGCCTCCAAAACACTGAAGCTTTCTTT.

This chain uses TRBV5-1 with TRBJ1-1; the D is unclear. Trimming took off 0 bases at V and 7 bases at J, with 10 bases between the two ends. The germline CDR1 and CDR2 sequences are SGHRS and YFSETQ. This CDR3 spans 13 amino acids. DNA for the CDR3: TGCGCCAGCAGCTTGGAAAGGGCCGGTGAAGCTTTCTTT. It codes for CASSLERAGEAFF.

The chain combines TRBV27 with TRBJ1-2; D is unclear. This CDR3 has 13 amino acids. Germline V gene sequence: CDR1 MNHEY, CDR2 SMNVEV (reference sequence). V shed 3 bases and J shed 5 bases, with 10 bases lying between them. The CDR3 sequence: CASSLDGKYGYTF. The CDR3 DNA follows: TGTGCCAGCAGTTTGGACGGAAAATATGGCTACACCTTC.

The V call is TRBV27, the J call TRBJ2-7; 7 positions agree with TRBD1. Germline trimming cut 3 bases from V and 5 bases from J; bases unmatched to any gene: 7. Germline loops: CDR1 MNHEY, CDR2 SMNVEV (reference sequence). The CDR3 contains 14 residues. The DNA of the CDR3 is TGTGCCAGCAGTTTGGAACAGGGGAAGAACGAGCAGTACTTC. Amino acids: CASSLEQGKNEQYF.

The rearrangement joins TRBV12-2 to TRBJ1-5; no DNA check was done on the table's D call, TRBD1. TRBV12-2 is given as a pseudogene. The CDR3 length is 14 residues. For the CDR3, the DNA is TGTGCAAGTCGCCCTCACGGGACAGATCAGCCCCAGCATTTT. Residues: CASRPHGTDQPQHF.

The chain uses TRBV5-8 and TRBJ2-7; TRBD1 aligns across 10 bases. The germline V gene encodes CDR1 SGHTS and CDR2 YDEGEE. The CDR3 has 14 residues. V was pared by 5 bases and J by 2 bases, with 4 bases of the junction left unmatched. CDR3 in DNA: TGTGCCAGCAGAGCTGACAGGGGGCCCTACGAGCAGTACTTC. Residues: CASRADRGPYEQYF.

This sequence joins TRBV10-3 and TRBJ1-5, with 8 bases aligning to TRBD1. V trimming: 2 bases; J trimming: 7 bases; junction bases outside the gene matches: 4. Germline lookup yields CDR1 ENHRY and CDR2 SYGVKD. The CDR3 sequence is 14 residues long. The CDR3 here is CAISEETGDQPQHF. The DNA for the CDR3 is TGTGCCATCAGTGAGGAGACAGGGGACCAGCCCCAGCATTTT.

The gene calls are TRBV7-2 and TRBJ1-2; 8 bases align to TRBD1. V shed 4 bases and J 7 bases; nucleotides not matched to a gene: 11. The CDR3 length is 15 residues. Germline CDR1 is SGHTA and CDR2 is FQGNSA. For the CDR3, the DNA is TGTGCCAGCAGCTCACAATTCGACAGGGGAGGTGGCTACACCTTC. Protein sequence: CASSSQFDRGGGYTF.

The chain recombines TRBV6-1 with TRBJ2-3; possibly TRBD2 for D (5 bases). The CDR3 contains 15 residues. The V gene's germline CDR1 is MNHNS and CDR2 SASEGT. Trimming removed 3 bases from V and 2 bases from J, with 12 bases in between. CDR3 in DNA: TGTGCCAGCAGTGAGAAGCGGAGCTTCACAGATACGCAGTATTTT. It encodes CASSEKRSFTDTQYF.

The chain combines TRBV4-2 with TRBJ1-4; no clear D gene. Trimming shortened V by 1 base and J by 5 bases, and 14 bases separated the two germline ends. Germline V gene sequence: CDR1 LGHNA, CDR2 YNFKEQ. The CDR3 length is 16 residues. CDR3 amino acids: CASSQARGQENEKLFF. The CDR3 DNA sequence: TGTGCCAGCAGCCAAGCGAGAGGGCAGGAGAATGAAAAACTGTTTTTT.

The V and J genes are TRBV18 and TRBJ2-7, with D perhaps matching TRBD1 (6 bases). CDR3 length: 13 residues. Per the germline V gene, CDR1 is KGHSH and CDR2 is LQKENI. V was clipped by 2 bases and J by 5 bases, with 10 bases between them. The CDR3 region has the DNA TGTGCCAGCTCACCATCGAAGGGGGACGAGCAGTACTTC. This sequence encodes CASSPSKGDEQYF. The full variable domain, with the rest looked up from reference TRBV18 and TRBJ2-7, is NAGVMQNPRHLVRRRGQEARLRCSPMKGHSHVYWYRQLPEEGLKFMVYLQKENIIDESGMPKERFSAEFPKEGPSILRIQQVVRGDSAAYFCASSPSKGDEQYFGPGTRLTVT.

A note on this clone: In the same sample, other DNA sequences code for this CDR3. The chain carries TRBV3-1 (or the pseudogene TRBV3-2) and TRBJ2-5; 7 nucleotides align to TRBD1. Germline V gives CDR1 LGHDT, CDR2 YNNKEL (reference sequence). V shed 5 bases, J shed 5 bases, and the junction held 8 bases outside the gene matches. The CDR3 has 14 residues. The CDR3 loop is CASSKRQGMETQYF. The CDR3 DNA follows: TGTGCCAGCAGCAAGCGACAGGGCATGGAGACCCAGTACTTC.

This chain joins TRBV19 and TRBJ2-2, with D tentatively TRBD2 (6 bases). This CDR3 is built from 16 residues. The germline V gene encodes CDR1 LNHDA and CDR2 SQIVND (reference sequence). The ends were cut back, 3 bases at V and 0 bases at J, with 11 bases in the middle. In DNA, the CDR3 is TGTGCCAGTAGTATCGGGGGACGGTCGAACACCGGGGAGCTGTTTTTT. Translation gives CASSIGGRSNTGELFF.

This clone was detected once. V usage is TRBV7-6 and J usage is TRBJ2-7, with D maybe TRBD2 (6 bases). The CDR3 is made up of 13 amino acids. V lost 4 bases and J 4 bases, leaving 11 bases between the germline ends. Germline V lookup: CDR1 SGHVS, CDR2 FNYEAQ. CDR3 sequence (DNA): TGTGCCAGCAGCTCCTATGGAGGGTACGAGCAGTACTTC. Translation: CASSSYGGYEQYF.

The rearrangement uses TRBV9 and TRBJ1-1; possibly TRBD1 for D (5 bases). This CDR3 comprises 14 residues. Germline loops: CDR1 SGDLS, CDR2 YYNGEE. Trimming removed 3 bases from V and 1 base from J, with 10 bases in between. This CDR3 reads CASSGWGENTEAFF. CDR3 nucleotide sequence: TGTGCCAGCAGCGGTTGGGGGGAGAACACTGAAGCTTTCTTT.